These 27 T cell receptor beta chains share one sample of origin, sequenced in a study of shared clonotypes between healthy human individuals. Measured with immunoSEQ multiplex PCR; TCRdb has only the in-frame clones, and not every one. Found here are 450,000 to 500,000 clones, about 78% of them singletons; the top ten hold about 12%. The specimen was PBMCs. The receptors were gathered from a woman aged 40 to 50 in good health. Some clones in this sample may be carry-over from other donors' samples.

Note on this clone: Mismatch with germline at one junction end may stem from a read error. The rearrangement joins TRBV28 to TRBJ2-6; weak D call: TRBD1 (8 bases). This CDR3 is 16 amino acids long. Per germline, CDR1 MDHEN and CDR2 SYDVKM. The CDR3 nucleotides are TGTGCCACCTCACAGGGGGGGATCTCTGGGGCCGACGTCCTGACTTTC. This sequence encodes CATSQGGISGADVLTF.

The chain carries TRBV2 and TRBJ2-7; 7 bases map to TRBD1. The CDR3 extends over 14 amino acids. Unmatched junction bases numbered 5, after V lost 6 bases and J lost 0 bases. CDR1 and CDR2 (germline): SNHLY, FYNNEI. The DNA of the CDR3 is TGTGCCAGCAGCCAACAGGGGAGCTCCTACGAGCAGTACTTC. It specifies CASSQQGSSYEQYF.

This clone was observed once. The chain has TRBV5-1 and TRBJ2-5; TRBD1 might be the D (6 bases). V gave up 5 bases and J gave up 5 bases, with 19 bases separating them. This CDR3 has 15 residues. Per the germline V gene, CDR1 is SGHRS and CDR2 is YFSETQ. CDR3 protein: CASSPDRGGRETQYF. The DNA for the CDR3 is TGCGCCAGCAGTCCGGACAGAGGGGGTAGGGAGACCCAGTACTTC.

The CDR3 spells CASSFRPLYNTGELFF. The CDR3 region has the DNA TGTGCCAGCAGCTTCCGACCCCTATACAACACCGGGGAGCTGTTTTTT. This sequence joins TRBV7-3 and TRBJ2-2; no clear D. Germline V CDR1 and CDR2: SGHTA, FQGTGA. The V end lost 3 bases, the J end lost 2 bases, and 13 bases lay between the germline ends. The CDR3 is 16 residues long.

This sequence joins TRBV2 and TRBJ2-1; D call uncertain. V lost 1 base to trimming and J lost 7 bases, with 11 bases between them. CDR3 length equals 14 residues. The germline V gene encodes CDR1 SNHLY and CDR2 FYNNEI. The CDR3 here is CASSEGGPGNEQFF. Here the CDR3 DNA reads TGTGCCAGCAGTGAAGGAGGACCCGGAAATGAGCAGTTCTTC.

The rearrangement joins TRBV9 to TRBJ2-3, with D possibly being TRBD2 (6 bases). Deletions cut 3 bases from V and 2 bases from J, with 13 bases between. CDR3 length: 15 amino acids. Germline V lookup: CDR1 SGDLS, CDR2 YYNGEE. In DNA form, the CDR3 reads TGTGCCAGCAGCGCGCGGGACTCGATCACAGATACGCAGTATTTT. Translated: CASSARDSITDTQYF.

The V gene is TRBV19, the J gene TRBJ2-7; tentatively, D is TRBD2 (6 bases). Per germline, CDR1 LNHDA and CDR2 SQIVND (reference sequence). The V end lost 6 bases, the J end lost 3 bases, and 6 bases lay between the germline ends. This CDR3 comprises 11 residues. Here the CDR3 DNA reads TGTGCCAGTAGGGGACTCTACGAGCAGTACTTC. Translated: CASRGLYEQYF.

The chain combines TRBV5-1 with TRBJ1-2; D unresolved. The CDR3 contains 13 residues. V was cut by 0 bases and J by 8 bases, with 11 bases left in between. Germline values: CDR1 SGHRS, CDR2 YFSETQ. The CDR3 protein is CASSLDPTGGYTF. The CDR3 DNA reads as TGCGCCAGCAGCTTGGACCCTACGGGGGGCTACACCTTC.

V usage is TRBV19 and J usage is TRBJ1-2; D not resolved. V lost 2 bases and J lost 1, with 17 bases in between. The V gene's germline CDR1 is LNHDA and CDR2 SQIVND (reference sequence). This CDR3 spans 17 amino acids. DNA for the CDR3: TGTGCCAGTAGTATAACCCCATCCCTCCGGTTTAACTATGGCTACACCTTC. Protein product: CASSITPSLRFNYGYTF.

The chain recombines TRBV10-3 with TRBJ2-6; 8 bases are shared with TRBD2. Losses at the gene ends were 4 bases for V and 0 bases for J; bases not matched to a gene: 5. This CDR3 contains 17 residues. From germline, CDR1 is ENHRY and CDR2 SYGVKD. The DNA of the CDR3 is TGTGCCATCAGTGCGGAGCGGGAGCTCTCTGGGGCCAACGTCCTGACTTTC. This sequence encodes CAISAERELSGANVLTF.

This chain's CDR3 is CASSLVGPWSHTGELFF. In DNA, the CDR3 is TGTGCCAGCAGCTTGGTCGGTCCTTGGTCCCACACCGGGGAGCTGTTTTTT. The chain has TRBV5-5 and TRBJ2-2; D is undetermined. The V end was cut by 0 bases, the J end by 3 bases, with 15 bases between. This CDR3 spans 17 amino acids. In germline, CDR1 is SGHKS, CDR2 YYEKEE (reference sequence).

This rearrangement joins TRBV7-9 to TRBJ2-2; TRBD1 aligns across 9 bases. Germline V CDR1 and CDR2: SEHNR, FQNEAQ (reference sequence). The CDR3 runs 17 residues. After removal of 5 bases from V and 5 bases from J, the junction contained 12 bases not matched to a gene. The CDR3 sequence: CASSPDVRDRVTGELFF. The CDR3 coding sequence is TGTGCCAGCAGCCCGGACGTGAGGGACAGGGTGACCGGGGAGCTGTTTTTT.

The chain uses TRBV28 and TRBJ2-7; no clear D. Looked up from germline, CDR1 is MDHEN and CDR2 is SYDVKM. The CDR3 is 13 residues long. Trimming stripped 4 bases from V and 2 bases from J, with 9 bases between. CDR3 DNA: TGTGCCAGCAGTTCCAACTCTCCCTACGAGCAGTACTTC. It is translated as CASSSNSPYEQYF.

V is TRBV30 and J is TRBJ2-7; no clear D gene. This CDR3 region has 13 residues. Trimming removed 2 bases from V and 2 bases from J, with 10 bases in between. Germline V gene data show CDR1 as GTSNPN and CDR2 as SVGIG (reference sequence). The CDR3, as DNA: TGTGCCTGGAGTACACTATACCCCTACGAGCAGTACTTC. It is translated as CAWSTLYPYEQYF. Variable domain in full (rest from reference TRBV30 and TRBJ2-7): SQTIHQWPATLVQPVGSPLSLECTVEGTSNPNLYWYRQAAGRGLQLLFYSVGIGQISSEVPQNLSASRPQDRQFILSSKKLLLSDSGFYLCAWSTLYPYEQYFGPGTRLTVT.

The genes are TRBV18 and TRBJ2-1; TRBD2 matches 10 bases. This CDR3 contains 15 residues. Trimming removed 5 bases from V and 4 bases from J; junction bases left unmatched: 5. Germline lookup yields CDR1 KGHSH and CDR2 LQKENI. The CDR3 reads CASSIQREGYNEQFF. Here the CDR3 DNA reads TGTGCCAGCTCAATTCAGCGGGAGGGATACAATGAGCAGTTCTTC.

This sequence joins TRBV28 and TRBJ2-3; 7 bases are a match to TRBD1. This CDR3 contains 15 residues. J was trimmed by 5 bases and V by 1 base; bases with no gene match: 6. CDR1 is MDHEN and CDR2 is SYDVKM in the germline V gene. The CDR3 nucleotides read TGTGCCAGCAGTTTATCCCAGGGGGTGGTAGATACGCAGTATTTT. Translating it yields CASSLSQGVVDTQYF.

This clone appeared a few times. The V call is TRBV27, the J call TRBJ1-1; TRBD1 matches 7 bases. The ends lost 2 bases at V and 5 bases at J; junction bases unmatched: 14. This CDR3 is built from 17 residues. Germline loops: CDR1 MNHEY, CDR2 SMNVEV (reference sequence). This chain's CDR3 is CASSLRVEGTGETEAFF. The CDR3 DNA sequence: TGTGCCAGCAGTTTACGGGTGGAGGGAACAGGGGAGACTGAAGCTTTCTTT.

This sequence joins TRBV15 and TRBJ2-5; D might be TRBD1 (6 bases). CDR1 and CDR2 from the germline V gene are LNHNV and YYDKDF (reference sequence). The CDR3 has 15 residues. V dropped 0 bases and J dropped 1 base, with 9 bases sitting between them. The CDR3 loop reads CATSRDPGAQETQYF. The DNA of the CDR3 is TGTGCCACCAGCAGAGATCCAGGGGCCCAAGAGACCCAGTACTTC.

CDR3 amino acids: CASRASSGGETQYF. The CDR3 bases are TGTGCCAGCCGGGCCTCCTCCGGGGGAGAGACCCAGTACTTC. The gene calls are TRBV2 and TRBJ2-5, with D possibly matching TRBD2 (6 bases). The CDR3 runs to 14 residues. Germline assignment: CDR1 SNHLY and CDR2 FYNNEI. Trimming pared 8 bases from V and 4 bases from J, leaving 17 bases between.

This chain links TRBV10-2 with TRBJ2-7, with 8 positions matching TRBD2. Germline V gives CDR1 WSHSY, CDR2 SAAADI. The CDR3 spans 14 residues. The V gene end was trimmed by 6 bases and the J gene end by 5 bases; junction bases not matched to a gene: 9. The CDR3 loop is CASREAGAVDEQYF. CDR3 bases: TGCGCCAGCAGAGAAGCGGGAGCGGTCGACGAGCAGTACTTC.

This chain uses TRBV7-3 with TRBJ2-3; 8 bases line up with TRBD2. Germline loops: CDR1 SGHTA, CDR2 FQGTGA. Trimming at V came to 5 bases and at J to 1 base, leaving 8 bases not matched to a gene. There are 16 residues in the CDR3. The CDR3 is CASSASGAGGTDTQYF. Written as DNA, the CDR3 is TGTGCCAGCAGCGCCTCGGGAGCGGGAGGCACAGATACGCAGTATTTT.

This clone occurred a few times. This rearrangement joins TRBV7-9 to TRBJ2-5; perhaps TRBD2 as D (6 bases). Per germline, CDR1 SEHNR and CDR2 FQNEAQ (reference sequence). Trimming took 3 bases from V and 5 from J, leaving 13 bases between them. The CDR3 sequence is 14 residues long. The CDR3 coding sequence is TGTGCCAGCAGCTTGCTCGGGAGTTGGGAGACCCAGTACTTC. It specifies CASSLLGSWETQYF. Filled out from reference TRBV7-9 and TRBJ2-5, the complete variable domain reads DTGVSQNPRHKITKRGQNVTFRCDPISEHNRLYWYRQTLGQGPEFLTYFQNEAQLEKSRLLSDRFSAERPKGSFSTLEIQRTEQGDSAMYLCASSLLGSWETQYFGPGTRLLVL.

For this clone: The conserved phenylalanine or tryptophan normally closing the CDR3 is absent here, so this likely arose from a read error. V usage is TRBV29-1 and J usage is TRBJ1-2; the D gene is possibly TRBD1 (6 bases). CDR1 is SQVTM, CDR2 ANQGSEA, per germline. The CDR3 is 13 residues long. V was trimmed by 6 bases and J by 3 bases, leaving 14 bases between them. The CDR3 sequence is CSVSRGQDYGYTL. CDR3 in DNA: TGCAGCGTGTCACGGGGGCAGGACTATGGCTACACCCTC.

This clone occurred a few times. The chain uses TRBV9 and TRBJ2-3, with a tentative D call TRBD2 (7 bases). The V end lost 3 bases, the J end lost 3 bases, and 17 bases lay between the germline ends. Germline V lookup: CDR1 SGDLS, CDR2 YYNGEE. The CDR3 spans 16 residues. DNA for the CDR3: TGTGCCAGCAGCGCCCTAGGGGGGGGTTCAACAGATACGCAGTATTTT. Translation gives CASSALGGGSTDTQYF.

The chain couples TRBV19 to TRBJ1-1; perhaps TRBD1 as D (5 bases). CDR1 and CDR2 (germline): LNHDA, SQIVND (reference sequence). The CDR3 consists of 13 residues. The ends were cut back, 6 bases at V and 5 bases at J, with 13 bases in the middle. The CDR3 DNA reads as TGTGCCAGTAGAAATCAGGGTTGGACTGAAGCTTTCTTT. As protein: CASRNQGWTEAFF. Supplemented by reference TRBV19 and TRBJ1-1, the full variable domain reads DGGITQSPKYLFRKEGQNVTLSCEQNLNHDAMYWYRQDPGQGLRLIYYSQIVNDFQKGDIAEGYSVSREKKESFPLTVTSAQKNPTAFYLCASRNQGWTEAFFGQGTRLTVV.

The CDR3 protein is CASSYGSLGDTQYF. In DNA form, the CDR3 reads TGTGCCAGCAGCTATGGCTCTCTCGGGGATACGCAGTATTTT. The V call is TRBV7-7, the J call TRBJ2-3; D gene uncertain. Germline assignment: CDR1 SSHAT and CDR2 FNYEAQ (reference sequence). Trimming removed 4 bases at V and 6 bases at J, with 14 bases between. The CDR3 runs 14 residues. Combining the CDR3 with reference TRBV7-7 and TRBJ2-3 gives the whole variable domain GAGVSQSPRYKVTKRGQDVTLRCDPISSHATLYWYQQALGQGPEFLTYFNYEAQPDKSGLPSDRFSAERPEGSISTLTIQRTEQRDSAMYRCASSYGSLGDTQYFGPGTRLTVL.

This clone was counted ten times or more. The same CDR3 arises from other DNA sequences in this sample as well. This chain links TRBV5-4 with TRBJ2-7; 7 nucleotides align to TRBD2. The CDR3 runs 15 residues. The V and J ends lost 0 bases and 6 bases, in that order; junction bases with no gene match: 9. CDR1 is SGHNT, CDR2 YYREEE, per germline (reference sequence). CDR3 in amino acids: CASSLARGSIREQYF. CDR3 DNA: TGTGCCAGCAGCTTGGCCCGCGGGAGCATCCGCGAGCAGTACTTC.